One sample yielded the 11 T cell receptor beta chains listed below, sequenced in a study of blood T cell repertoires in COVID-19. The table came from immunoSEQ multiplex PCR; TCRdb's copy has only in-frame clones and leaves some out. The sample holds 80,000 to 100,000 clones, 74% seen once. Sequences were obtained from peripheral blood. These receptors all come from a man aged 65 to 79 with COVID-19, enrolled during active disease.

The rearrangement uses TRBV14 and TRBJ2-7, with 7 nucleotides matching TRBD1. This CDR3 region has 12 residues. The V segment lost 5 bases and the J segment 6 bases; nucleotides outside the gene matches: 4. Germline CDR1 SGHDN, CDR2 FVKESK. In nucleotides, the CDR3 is TGTGCCAGCAGCAACAGGGGTGGCGAGCAGTACTTC. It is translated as CASSNRGGEQYF.

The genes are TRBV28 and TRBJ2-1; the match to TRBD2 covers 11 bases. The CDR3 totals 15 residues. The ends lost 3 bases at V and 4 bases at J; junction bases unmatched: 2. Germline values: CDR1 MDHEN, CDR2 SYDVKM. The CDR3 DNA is TGTGCCAGCAGTTTTAGCGGGAGGGGGTACAATGAGCAGTTCTTC. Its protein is CASSFSGRGYNEQFF.

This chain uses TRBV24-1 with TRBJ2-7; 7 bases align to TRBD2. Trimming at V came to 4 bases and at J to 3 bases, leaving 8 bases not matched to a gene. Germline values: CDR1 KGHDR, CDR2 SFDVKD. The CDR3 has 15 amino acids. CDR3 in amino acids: CATSDRSSGNYEQYF. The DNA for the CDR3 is TGTGCCACCAGTGACCGCAGCAGCGGGAACTACGAGCAGTACTTC.

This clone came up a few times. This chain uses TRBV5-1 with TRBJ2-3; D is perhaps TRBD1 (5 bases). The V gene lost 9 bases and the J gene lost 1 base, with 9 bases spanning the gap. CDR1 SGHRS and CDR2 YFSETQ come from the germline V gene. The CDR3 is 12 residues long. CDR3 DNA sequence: TGCGCCACCCAAGGGGGCACAGATACGCAGTATTTT. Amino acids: CATQGGTDTQYF.

CDR3 sequence (DNA): TGCGCCAGCAGCTTGGGGGGACAGAGAAACATTCAGTACTTC. Translated: CASSLGGQRNIQYF. This rearrangement joins TRBV5-1 to TRBJ2-4; 7 bases match TRBD1. The V segment lost 0 bases and the J segment 6 bases; nucleotides outside the gene matches: 3. The CDR3 consists of 14 residues. Germline CDR1 is SGHRS and CDR2 is YFSETQ.

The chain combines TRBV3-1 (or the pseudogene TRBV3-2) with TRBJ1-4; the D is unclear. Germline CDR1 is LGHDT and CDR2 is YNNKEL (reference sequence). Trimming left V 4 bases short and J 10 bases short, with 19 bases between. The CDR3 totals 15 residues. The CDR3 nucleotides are TGTGCCAGCAGCCTACCGGGTATTAGCATGGGAAAACTGTTTTTT. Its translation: CASSLPGISMGKLFF.

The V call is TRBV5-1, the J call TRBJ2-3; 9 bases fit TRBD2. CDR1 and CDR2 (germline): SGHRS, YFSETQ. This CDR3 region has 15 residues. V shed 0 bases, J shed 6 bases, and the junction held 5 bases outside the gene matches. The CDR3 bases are TGCGCCAGCAGCTTGGGAGCGGGAGGATCCGATACGCAGTATTTT. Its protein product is CASSLGAGGSDTQYF.

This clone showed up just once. CDR3 sequence: CASSPLANNEQFF. The CDR3 nucleotides are TGTGCCAGCAGCCCACTAGCGAACAATGAGCAGTTCTTC. This sequence joins TRBV4-2 and TRBJ2-1; 7 nucleotides line up with TRBD2. V shed 4 bases, J shed 5 bases, and the junction held 2 bases outside the gene matches. This CDR3 is built from 13 residues. The germline CDR1 and CDR2 sequences are LGHNA and YNFKEQ.

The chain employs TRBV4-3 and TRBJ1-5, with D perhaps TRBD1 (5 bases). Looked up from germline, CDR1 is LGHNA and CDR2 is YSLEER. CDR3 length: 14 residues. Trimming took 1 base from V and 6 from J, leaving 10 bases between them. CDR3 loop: CASSQGREGQPQHF. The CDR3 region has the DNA TGCGCCAGCAGCCAAGGCAGGGAGGGTCAGCCCCAGCATTTT.

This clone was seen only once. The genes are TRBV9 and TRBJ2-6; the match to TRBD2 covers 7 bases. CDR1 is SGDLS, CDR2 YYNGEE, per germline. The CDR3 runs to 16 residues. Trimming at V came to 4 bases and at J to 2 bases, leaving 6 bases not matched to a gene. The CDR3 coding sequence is TGTGCCAGCAGCCCCAGGGAGGGGACTGGGGCCAACGTCCTGACTTTC. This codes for CASSPREGTGANVLTF.

The CDR3 spells CASSVEPLLAGQGDGYTF. CDR3 nucleotide sequence: TGTGCCAGCAGCGTAGAACCACTGCTGGCCGGCCAGGGGGATGGCTACACCTTC. The chain combines TRBV9 with TRBJ1-2; TRBD1 matches 7 bases. CDR3 size: 18 residues. CDR1 SGDLS and CDR2 YYNGEE come from the germline V gene. V lost 0 bases to trimming and J lost 6 bases; unmatched junction nucleotides: 17.